The 30 T cell receptor beta chains below come from one sample, sequenced in a study of cytomegalovirus exposure and HLA in healthy donors. The study ran its PCR with 60 Vbeta and 13 Jbeta primers. Only in-frame clones appear in the TCRdb table, and some are missing; sequencing was by immunoSEQ multiplex PCR. The profile shows about 89,000 clones, around 77% of them singletons. The sequenced sample was PBMCs. The origin of the receptors is a man younger than 45 in good health and CMV-seronegative.

V and J are TRBV4-3 and TRBJ1-2, with D possibly being TRBD1 (5 bases). The CDR3 runs to 12 residues. The V gene lost 3 bases and the J gene lost 4 bases, with 6 bases spanning the gap. The germline V gene encodes CDR1 LGHNA and CDR2 YSLEER. CDR3 sequence: CASSHGGYGYTF. Here the CDR3 DNA reads TGCGCCAGCAGCCACGGGGGCTATGGCTACACCTTC.

The chain recombines TRBV7-2 with TRBJ2-2; D possibly corresponds to TRBD1 (5 bases). Germline CDR1 and CDR2: SGHTA and FQGNSA. The CDR3 totals 16 residues. The V end lost 1 base, the J end lost 2 bases, and 11 bases lay between the germline ends. In DNA form, the CDR3 reads TGTGCCAGCAGCTTAGGGGGCAGGGTCAACACCGGGGAGCTGTTTTTT. It specifies CASSLGGRVNTGELFF.

The rearrangement links TRBV19 to TRBJ2-6; 7 bases agree with TRBD1. Germline assignment: CDR1 LNHDA and CDR2 SQIVND (reference sequence). The V gene end was trimmed by 5 bases and the J gene end by 0 bases; junction bases not matched to a gene: 10. CDR3 length: 18 amino acids. The CDR3 region is CASSPDPGQLSGANVLTF. The CDR3 DNA reads as TGTGCCAGTAGTCCAGATCCGGGACAGCTCTCTGGGGCCAACGTCCTGACTTTC.

The rearrangement uses TRBV5-1 and TRBJ2-7; tentative D call: TRBD1 (6 bases). This CDR3 comprises 14 residues. Germline CDR1 SGHRS, CDR2 YFSETQ. V shed 4 bases and J shed 0 bases, with 11 bases lying between them. The CDR3 here is CASSPLDSSYEQYF. The CDR3 DNA is TGCGCCAGCAGCCCGTTGGACAGCTCCTACGAGCAGTACTTC.

The chain links TRBV7-2 to TRBJ1-6; no clear D. The CDR3 length is 12 residues. Germline values: CDR1 SGHTA, CDR2 FQGNSA. V lost 5 bases and J 7 bases, leaving 6 bases between the germline ends. In DNA, the CDR3 is TGTGCCAGCAGCATCCAAAATTCACCCCTCCACTTT. It specifies CASSIQNSPLHF. The whole variable domain, remainder taken from reference TRBV7-2 and TRBJ1-6, is GAGVSQSPSNKVTEKGKDVELRCDPISGHTALYWYRQSLGQGLEFLIYFQGNSAPDKSGLPSDRFSAERTGGSVSTLTIQRTQQEDSAVYLCASSIQNSPLHFGNGTRLTVT.

This chain uses TRBV11-2 with TRBJ2-7, with 11 bases lining up with TRBD2. CDR1 and CDR2 from the germline V gene are SGHAT and FQNNGV. The trim removed 0 bases at V and 3 bases at J, leaving 4 bases unmatched. The CDR3 covers 16 residues. CDR3 sequence: CASSLEASGGFYEQYF. As DNA, the CDR3 is TGTGCCAGCAGCTTAGAGGCTAGCGGGGGGTTCTACGAGCAGTACTTC.

The chain employs TRBV6-5 and TRBJ2-7; D is perhaps TRBD1 (6 bases). There are 14 residues in the CDR3. CDR1 MNHEY and CDR2 SVGAGI come from the germline V gene. V dropped 7 bases and J dropped 2 bases, with 15 bases sitting between them. The CDR3 sequence: CASTAPGQAYEQYF. Written as DNA, the CDR3 is TGTGCCAGCACCGCCCCGGGACAAGCCTACGAGCAGTACTTC.

The CDR3 coding sequence is TGTGCCAGCAGTGGCCTCGGTGGCTACACCTTC. Protein: CASSGLGGYTF. The chain links TRBV2 to TRBJ1-2; D remains unclear. Germline loops: CDR1 SNHLY, CDR2 FYNNEI. The V end was cut by 4 bases, the J end by 7 bases, with 7 bases between. This CDR3 spans 11 amino acids.

The rearrangement uses TRBV18 and TRBJ2-5; possibly TRBD1 for D (5 bases). The germline V gene encodes CDR1 KGHSH and CDR2 LQKENI. This CDR3 has 14 amino acids. V dropped 0 bases and J dropped 2 bases, with 7 bases sitting between them. The CDR3 nucleotides read TGTGCCAGCTCACCACCCGACAGACAAGAGACCCAGTACTTC. Translated, it gives CASSPPDRQETQYF. The whole variable domain, remainder taken from reference TRBV18 and TRBJ2-5, is NAGVMQNPRHLVRRRGQEARLRCSPMKGHSHVYWYRQLPEEGLKFMVYLQKENIIDESGMPKERFSAEFPKEGPSILRIQQVVRGDSAAYFCASSPPDRQETQYFGPGTRLLVL.

This rearrangement joins TRBV28 to TRBJ2-6; 7 positions agree with TRBD2. Trimming took 9 bases from V and 1 from J; bases not matched to a gene: 24. The CDR3 spans 21 residues. Per germline, CDR1 MDHEN and CDR2 SYDVKM. The CDR3 nucleotides are TGTGCCAGTAAAACCGAGGGTTCTTTCAGCGGGAAACGTTCTGGGGCCAACGTCCTGACTTTC. This encodes CASKTEGSFSGKRSGANVLTF.

V and J are TRBV10-1 and TRBJ2-1; D possibly corresponds to TRBD1 (6 bases). The germline CDR1 and CDR2 sequences are WNHNN and SYGVQD (reference sequence). Trimming cost V 6 bases and J 0 bases, with 9 bases left between them. This CDR3 has 14 residues. The CDR3 coding sequence is TGCGCCAGCAGCACAGGGAACTCCTACAATGAGCAGTTCTTC. It encodes CASSTGNSYNEQFF.

This sequence joins TRBV19 and TRBJ1-2; weak D call: TRBD1 (5 bases). Trimming took off 6 bases at V and 4 bases at J, with 18 bases between the two ends. The CDR3 has 15 amino acids. Germline V gene lookup returns CDR1 LNHDA and CDR2 SQIVND (reference sequence). The CDR3 nucleotides read TGTGCCAGTAGAGAACCACTCTGGGGCAGCTATGGCTACACCTTC. Residues: CASREPLWGSYGYTF.

The chain has TRBV14 and TRBJ2-5; 10 nucleotides line up with TRBD2. The end of the DNA aligns better with TRBJ2-7, so the J call may be wrong. The CDR3 is 15 residues long. Germline assignment: CDR1 SGHDN and CDR2 FVKESK. The CDR3 loop reads CASSQASGSSYEQYF. DNA for the CDR3: TGTGCCAGCAGCCAGGCTAGCGGGAGCTCCTACGAGCAGTACTTC.

The chain has TRBV6-1 and TRBJ1-1; 7 nucleotides match TRBD1. From germline, CDR1 is MNHNS and CDR2 SASEGT. The CDR3 is 15 residues long. J lost 1 base, V lost 5 bases, and 7 bases had no gene match. CDR3 nucleotide sequence: TGTGCCAGCAGTCCAACAGGGGACCAGAACACTGAAGCTTTCTTT. Translated: CASSPTGDQNTEAFF.

This clone came up a few times. V is TRBV5-1 and J is TRBJ1-2; the match to TRBD1 covers 11 bases. Germline V lookup: CDR1 SGHRS, CDR2 YFSETQ. V was pared by 4 bases and J by 8 bases, with 7 bases of the junction left unmatched. The CDR3 contains 14 residues. CDR3 sequence: CASSAGQGARGYTF. The CDR3 nucleotides are TGCGCCAGCAGCGCCGGACAGGGGGCGCGGGGCTACACCTTC. Combining the CDR3 with reference TRBV5-1 and TRBJ1-2 gives the whole variable domain KAGVTQTPRYLIKTRGQQVTLSCSPISGHRSVSWYQQTPGQGLQFLFEYFSETQRNKGNFPGRFSGRQFSNSRSEMNVSTLELGDSALYLCASSAGQGARGYTFGSGTRLTVV.

The chain is built from TRBV4-3 and TRBJ1-1; tentatively, D is TRBD1 (5 bases). The V gene's germline CDR1 is LGHNA and CDR2 YSLEER. V was shortened by 0 bases and J by 0 bases, with 14 bases between the two germline ends. This CDR3 is built from 17 residues. For the CDR3, the DNA is TGCGCCAGCAGCCAAGACAGCCAGGGTACTATGAACACTGAAGCTTTCTTT. This codes for CASSQDSQGTMNTEAFF.

The chain links TRBV7-6 to TRBJ1-4; the match to TRBD1 covers 7 bases. From germline, CDR1 is SGHVS and CDR2 FNYEAQ. The CDR3 totals 14 residues. The V gene end was trimmed by 2 bases and the J gene end by 8 bases; junction bases not matched to a gene: 5. CDR3: CASSLNQGGEKLFF. CDR3 coding DNA: TGTGCCAGCAGCTTAAATCAGGGGGGAGAAAAACTGTTTTTT.

The count of this clone is one. The chain uses TRBV6-1 and TRBJ1-5; D is uncertain. CDR1 is MNHNS and CDR2 is SASEGT in the germline V gene. The V end lost 6 bases, the J end lost 0 bases, and 12 bases lay between the germline ends. The CDR3 is 15 residues long. CDR3 DNA sequence: TGTGCCAGCAGAGCCCGGGAGAATAGCAATCAGCCCCAGCATTTT. It specifies CASRARENSNQPQHF.

This clone was seen a handful of times. The chain employs TRBV6-4 and TRBJ2-7; a weak D match, TRBD2 (6 bases). CDR1 and CDR2 from the germline V gene are MRHNA and SNTAGT. V dropped 6 bases and J dropped 2 bases, with 14 bases sitting between them. This CDR3 has 14 amino acids. The CDR3: CASRWGGVAYEQYF. Here the CDR3 DNA reads TGTGCCAGCAGGTGGGGCGGGGTAGCCTACGAGCAGTACTTC.

The V call is TRBV18, the J call TRBJ1-2, with D uncertain. Trimming took off 3 bases at V and 5 bases at J, with 10 bases between the two ends. This CDR3 is 13 amino acids long. Germline V gives CDR1 KGHSH, CDR2 LQKENI. The CDR3 here is CASSPDGRYGYTF. Here the CDR3 DNA reads TGTGCCAGCTCACCGGACGGGAGATATGGCTACACCTTC.

CDR3 amino acids: CASSPRGRLNYGYTF. DNA for the CDR3: TGTGCCAGCAGTCCTCGTGGGAGACTTAACTATGGCTACACCTTC. The chain carries TRBV6-5 and TRBJ1-2; D not resolved. Germline-derived CDR1 and CDR2 are MNHEY and SVGAGI. The V end lost 5 bases, the J end lost 1 base, and 14 bases lay between the germline ends. The CDR3 is made up of 15 amino acids.

This chain connects TRBV18 to TRBJ1-4; 10 bases match TRBD1. V was pared by 3 bases and J by 8 bases, with 6 bases of the junction left unmatched. CDR1 and CDR2 (germline): KGHSH, LQKENI. The CDR3 extends over 15 amino acids. CDR3 sequence reads: CASSPRTGGQEKLFF. The DNA of the CDR3 is TGTGCCAGCTCACCCAGGACAGGGGGACAGGAAAAACTGTTTTTT.

V is TRBV6-5 and J is TRBJ1-1; D possibly corresponds to TRBD1 (6 bases). The CDR3 consists of 15 residues. Germline V gene lookup returns CDR1 MNHEY and CDR2 SVGAGI. Trimming left V 3 bases short and J 5 bases short, with 16 bases between. This CDR3 is CASSYFPGEGTEAFF. The CDR3 bases are TGTGCCAGCAGTTATTTCCCAGGGGAGGGGACTGAAGCTTTCTTT.

The chain recombines TRBV27 with TRBJ1-1; D may be TRBD1 (5 bases). Trimming removed 2 bases at V and 6 bases at J, with 10 bases between. Germline V CDR1 and CDR2: MNHEY, SMNVEV (reference sequence). CDR3 length: 13 residues. CDR3 protein: CASSLGGTAEAFF. CDR3 DNA sequence: TGTGCCAGCAGTTTAGGGGGGACCGCTGAAGCTTTCTTT.

This clone has only one observation. This chain connects TRBV28 to TRBJ1-5, with 8 bases aligning to TRBD1. Germline CDR1 is MDHEN and CDR2 is SYDVKM. The CDR3 covers 14 residues. J was trimmed by 5 bases and V by 5 bases; bases with no gene match: 5. Here the CDR3 reads CASSPGQGHQPQHF. CDR3 nucleotides: TGTGCCAGCAGTCCAGGACAGGGTCATCAGCCCCAGCATTTT.

This chain links TRBV5-4 with TRBJ2-5, with 7 bases matching TRBD1. There are 15 residues in the CDR3. Trimming cost V 3 bases and J 4 bases; bases outside gene matches: 9. CDR1 and CDR2 (germline): SGHNT, YYREEE (reference sequence). The chain's CDR3 is CASSWKTGSGETQYF. Here the CDR3 DNA reads TGTGCCAGCAGCTGGAAGACAGGGTCAGGAGAGACCCAGTACTTC. The variable domain in full, completed from reference TRBV5-4 and TRBJ2-5, reads ETGVTQSPTHLIKTRGQQVTLRCSSQSGHNTVSWYQQALGQGPQFIFQYYREEENGRGNFPPRFSGLQFPNYSSELNVNALELDDSALYLCASSWKTGSGETQYFGPGTRLLVL.

This clone was observed once. The chain employs TRBV19 and TRBJ2-7; D is unresolved. From germline, CDR1 is LNHDA and CDR2 SQIVND (reference sequence). Trimming took 6 bases from V and 0 from J, leaving 12 bases between them. This CDR3 has 14 amino acids. The CDR3 coding sequence is TGTGCCAGTAGAAACAGATTTAGCTCCTACGAGCAGTACTTC. Translating it yields CASRNRFSSYEQYF.

This clone was seen just once. This chain links TRBV27 with TRBJ2-1, with TRBD2 matching over 15 bases. The CDR3 totals 20 residues. Losses at the gene ends were 0 bases for V and 5 bases for J; bases not matched to a gene: 11. CDR1 is MNHEY, CDR2 SMNVEV, per germline (reference sequence). The CDR3 DNA reads as TGTGCCAGCAGTTTATCCGGACTAGCGGGAGGGCTCCCCCTTAACAATGAGCAGTTCTTC. Its translation is CASSLSGLAGGLPLNNEQFF.

This chain joins TRBV10-3 and TRBJ2-2; TRBD2 matches at 7 bases. With 6 bases clipped from V and 6 bases from J, the junction kept 4 bases outside the gene matches. The CDR3 consists of 13 residues. Per the germline V gene, CDR1 is ENHRY and CDR2 is SYGVKD. CDR3 amino acids: CAISEAGAGELFF. As DNA, the CDR3 is TGTGCCATCAGCGAGGCGGGGGCCGGGGAGCTGTTTTTT.

V and J are TRBV23-1 and TRBJ1-5; weak D call: TRBD1 (6 bases). TRBV23-1 is designated an ORF whose function remains uncertain. V was clipped by 3 bases and J by 0 bases, with 18 bases between them. The CDR3 sequence is 18 residues long. As DNA, the CDR3 is TGCGCCAGCAGTCAGGCGGCCATGGACAGTAGTAGCAATCAGCCCCAGCATTTT. As protein: CASSQAAMDSSSNQPQHF.